This is a list of T cell receptor beta chains from one sample in a study of identical twins. Via MiXCR, TCRdb re-called the 5' RACE reads, giving one row per CDR3 protein. The data show 1.5 million to 2 million distinct CDR3 sequences, with more than 30% seen just once and more than 0.25% held by the top ten. Sequencing used cord blood. Receptor source: a newborn girl in good health. Each CDR3 is given with its conserved first and last residue.

>TRBV7-9|TRBJ2-1
CASSQRLAVTYNEQFF
>TRBV7-8|TRBJ1-5
CASSLVRTGDQPQHF
>TRBV11-1|TRBJ2-2
CASSNRGRATGELFF
>TRBV4-2|TRBJ2-3
CASSQERTSWRITSTVTQYF
>TRBV11-2|TRBJ1-2
CASSSIGYGYTF
>TRBV20-1|TRBJ2-5
CSASRGWEETQYF
>TRBV5-1|TRBJ2-7
CASSPSGYEQYF
>TRBV20-1|TRBJ1-5
CSARDVRDPSWSQHF
>TRBV3-1|TRBJ1-2
CASSQAGRDYGYTF
>TRBV5-6|TRBJ2-4
CASSSTWTGHIQYF
>TRBV7-2|TRBJ2-7
CASSLVGTSGRKVYEQYF